This entry lists 29 T cell receptor beta chains sequenced from one sample in a study of regulatory T cells in long-lasting Graves disease. Sample time point: persistent/refractory GD, antithyroid drugs over 5 years with positive TRAb. Extracted RNA from PBMCs served as the source of the TCR library. Assembly of TCR beta libraries relied on iRepertoire HTBI primers together with Arm-PCR of CDR3 regions. TCRdb itself ran the multiplex PCR reads through MiXCR, one entry per CDR3 protein. Among some 330,000 distinct CDR3 sequences, approximately 25% were seen once, and the ten largest hold around 30%. Sequenced material: peripheral blood mononuclear cells (PBMCs), taken when the disease was refractory, from a patient treated with antithyroid drugs. These receptors were collected from a woman aged 40 to 50 with Graves disease.

In this sample, this clonotype turned up many times. The gene calls are TRBV2 and TRBJ2-2; the D is unclear. CDR3 length: 13 amino acids. Germline assignment: CDR1 SNHLY and CDR2 FYNNEI. Trimming left V 6 bases short and J 3 bases short, with 8 bases between. CDR3 region: CASRRADTGELFF. CDR3 DNA: TGTGCCAGCAGAAGGGCAGACACCGGGGAGCTGTTTTTT.

This clonotype was found many times. This chain connects TRBV6-9 to TRBJ2-7; D may be TRBD1 (6 bases). V shed 2 bases and J shed 3 bases, with 8 bases lying between them. This CDR3 region has 13 residues. The germline gives CDR1 MNHGY, CDR2 SVAAGI. The CDR3 loop reads CASSYGTLYEQYF. The DNA of the CDR3 is TGTGCCAGCAGTTATGGGACACTCTACGAGCAGTACTTC.

This clonotype was picked up many times. This chain uses TRBV12-3 or TRBV12-4 with TRBJ1-1; possibly TRBD1 for D (5 bases). There are 13 residues in the CDR3. Deletions cut 7 bases from V and 3 bases from J, with 12 bases between. The CDR3 loop reads CASNPRGDTEAFF. The CDR3 DNA reads as TGTGCCAGCAACCCCAGAGGGGACACTGAAGCTTTCTTT.

This clonotype has at least ten counts. V and J are TRBV12-3 or TRBV12-4 and TRBJ1-6; the D gene is possibly TRBD1 (5 bases). CDR3 length: 14 residues. V dropped 6 bases and J dropped 7 bases, with 13 bases sitting between them. CDR3 sequence (DNA): TGTGCCAGCAGGTCCGGGACGGCAAATTCACCCCTCCACTTT. Residues: CASRSGTANSPLHF.

V usage is TRBV2 and J usage is TRBJ2-7, with D possibly TRBD2 on 6 matching bases. CDR1 and CDR2 (germline): SNHLY, FYNNEI. Trimming stripped 6 bases from V and 0 bases from J, with 24 bases between. CDR3 length: 18 residues. The CDR3 sequence: CASRRRDFGSYGSYEQYF. CDR3 nucleotides: TGTGCCAGCAGACGCCGGGACTTTGGGTCATATGGCTCCTACGAGCAGTACTTC.

The chain is built from TRBV11-3 and TRBJ2-3, with 8 positions matching TRBD1. Germline values: CDR1 SGHNT, CDR2 YENEEA. The CDR3 extends over 15 amino acids. V lost 5 bases and J lost 2; bases outside the gene matches: 6. The CDR3 DNA reads TGTGCCAGCAGCCCCGGGACAGGTCTCACAGATACGCAGTATTTT. It specifies CASSPGTGLTDTQYF.

This clonotype occurred a few times. CDR3 nucleotides: TGTGCCAGTAGTATTTCGGACAGCTACACCGGGGAGCTGTTTTTT. Its translation is CASSISDSYTGELFF. This rearrangement joins TRBV19 to TRBJ2-2, with D maybe TRBD1 (6 bases). The CDR3 length is 15 residues. Trimming shortened V by 3 bases and J by 3 bases, and 11 bases separated the two germline ends. Germline-derived CDR1 and CDR2 are LNHDA and SQIVND (reference sequence).

This chain connects TRBV18 to TRBJ1-1; D gene uncertain. V gave up 2 bases and J gave up 3 bases, with 7 bases separating them. There are 13 residues in the CDR3. Per germline, CDR1 KGHSH and CDR2 LQKENI. CDR3 in DNA: TGTGCCAGCTCACCAAATGTATACACTGAAGCTTTCTTT. It specifies CASSPNVYTEAFF.

This clonotype turned up a few times. CDR3 nucleotide sequence: TGTGCCATCAGTAACGTCGATCTGCGGGACCCCGGGGAGCTGTTTTTT. This translates into CAISNVDLRDPGELFF. The rearrangement uses TRBV10-3 and TRBJ2-2, with a possible D match to TRBD2 (6 bases). CDR3 length equals 16 residues. The ends were cut back, 5 bases at V and 6 bases at J, with 19 bases in the middle. Germline CDR1 and CDR2: ENHRY and SYGVKD.

This clonotype has at least ten counts. This chain connects TRBV20-1 to TRBJ2-7, with D perhaps matching TRBD2 (6 bases). V gave up 3 bases and J gave up 2 bases, with 17 bases separating them. There are 15 residues in the CDR3. Germline lookup yields CDR1 DFQATT and CDR2 SNEGSKA (reference sequence). The DNA of the CDR3 is TGCAGTGCTAGGGGACGGCCCAGGGAGGCCTACGAGCAGTACTTC. It yields the protein CSARGRPREAYEQYF.

This clonotype has a count of ten or more. This chain links TRBV7-2 with TRBJ2-5; unclear D gene. This CDR3 spans 12 amino acids. V was pared by 6 bases and J by 5 bases, with 10 bases between. Germline CDR1 is SGHTA and CDR2 is FQGNSA. This CDR3 is CASSSRPETQYF. CDR3 nucleotides: TGTGCCAGCAGTTCCAGACCCGAGACCCAGTACTTC.

This clonotype was seen more than once but under ten times. The V gene is TRBV18, the J gene TRBJ2-7; D unresolved. CDR1 and CDR2 (germline): KGHSH, LQKENI. The V and J ends lost 4 bases and 3 bases respectively, with 10 bases between them. The CDR3 consists of 13 residues. DNA for the CDR3: TGTGCCAGCTCACAATTAGCCGGCTACGAGCAGTACTTC. Residues: CASSQLAGYEQYF. Drawing the rest from reference TRBV18 and TRBJ2-7, the complete variable domain is NAGVMQNPRHLVRRRGQEARLRCSPMKGHSHVYWYRQLPEEGLKFMVYLQKENIIDESGMPKERFSAEFPKEGPSILRIQQVVRGDSAAYFCASSQLAGYEQYFGPGTRLTVT.

This clonotype has a handful of counts. This rearrangement joins TRBV18 to TRBJ2-6; D call uncertain. CDR1 and CDR2 (germline): KGHSH, LQKENI. CDR3 size: 13 residues. V gave up 0 bases and J gave up 7 bases, with 4 bases separating them. The CDR3 sequence: CASSPPGANVLTF. CDR3 in DNA: TGTGCCAGCTCACCACCCGGCGCCAACGTCCTGACTTTC.

Many counts were recorded for this clonotype. This chain connects TRBV27 to TRBJ2-1; 8 bases are a match to TRBD2. The germline CDR1 and CDR2 sequences are MNHEY and SMNVEV (reference sequence). The CDR3 runs 17 residues. With V trimmed by 5 bases and J by 6 bases, 15 bases remained unmatched. The CDR3 sequence: CASSPPQWARGVNEQFF. The CDR3 nucleotides read TGTGCCAGCAGTCCCCCCCAGTGGGCGCGGGGGGTCAATGAGCAGTTCTTC.

The chain joins TRBV28 to TRBJ2-3; 9 positions match TRBD2. V was pared by 8 bases and J by 4 bases, with 10 bases of the junction left unmatched. The CDR3 extends over 15 amino acids. Per the germline V gene, CDR1 is MDHEN and CDR2 is SYDVKM. The CDR3 sequence: CASSQLAGIADTQYF. Written as DNA, the CDR3 is TGTGCCAGCTCCCAGCTAGCGGGAATCGCAGATACGCAGTATTTT.

This clonotype was detected ten times or more. This chain links TRBV6-5 with TRBJ1-5; D uncertain. Trimming removed 2 bases from V and 2 bases from J, with 16 bases in between. The CDR3 covers 17 residues. The germline gives CDR1 MNHEY, CDR2 SVGAGI. CDR3 loop: CASSYDLSVLGNQPQHF. The CDR3 DNA reads TGTGCCAGCAGTTACGATTTGTCGGTCCTGGGCAATCAGCCCCAGCATTTT.

This clonotype was seen repeatedly, ten times or more. The chain couples TRBV20-1 to TRBJ2-2, with TRBD2 matching 9 bases. Germline CDR1 is DFQATT and CDR2 is SNEGSKA (reference sequence). The CDR3 is made up of 15 amino acids. Losses at the gene ends were 3 bases for V and 6 bases for J; bases not matched to a gene: 8. As DNA, the CDR3 is TGCAGTGCTAGGAGTTGGCGGGAGGGCCCCGGGGAGCTGTTTTTT. Its protein product is CSARSWREGPGELFF.

This clonotype was recorded at least ten times. The chain has TRBV5-6 and TRBJ2-7; D is uncertain. Germline-derived CDR1 and CDR2 are SGHDT and YYEEEE. The CDR3 sequence is 15 residues long. V lost 4 bases and J 2 bases, leaving 16 bases between the germline ends. For the CDR3, the DNA is TGTGCCAGCAGCCCCTATCCTGTCGGTCCCTACGAGCAGTACTTC. It yields the protein CASSPYPVGPYEQYF.

Notes on this clonotype: This may arise from a read error, as a much more abundant clone is one base away. The V gene is TRBV6-2 or TRBV6-3, the J gene TRBJ1-1; 9 nucleotides line up with TRBD1. The germline gives CDR1 MNHEY, CDR2 SVGEGT. CDR3 length equals 16 residues. Trimming cost V 7 bases and J 5 bases; bases outside gene matches: 14. CDR3 DNA: TGTGCCAGCATTCGTACAGGGGGCTTCCCCGGAACTGAAGCTTTCTTT. Protein: CASIRTGGFPGTEAFF.

In this sample, this clonotype turned up a few times. The rearrangement uses TRBV3-1 and TRBJ2-5; no clear D. CDR3 length: 17 amino acids. V gave up 0 bases and J gave up 1 base, with 15 bases separating them. Germline-derived CDR1 and CDR2 are LGHDT and YNNKEL (reference sequence). CDR3 loop: CASSQDRRQTLQETQYF. CDR3 nucleotide sequence: TGTGCCAGCAGCCAAGATCGGCGACAAACACTCCAAGAGACCCAGTACTTC.

In this sample, this clonotype turned up a few times. In DNA, the CDR3 is TGTGCCAGCAGTATGGGACAGGGTAACTACGAGCAGTACTTC. Amino acid sequence: CASSMGQGNYEQYF. The J gene is TRBJ2-7, the V gene TRBV27; 9 positions match TRBD1. Per the germline V gene, CDR1 is MNHEY and CDR2 is SMNVEV (reference sequence). The CDR3 totals 14 residues. The V segment lost 5 bases and the J segment 3 bases; nucleotides outside the gene matches: 5.

The chain has TRBV6-1 and TRBJ1-6; no definite D call. Germline V gene sequence: CDR1 MNHNS, CDR2 SASEGT. The CDR3 loop spans 19 amino acids. The V gene lost 1 base and the J gene lost 2 bases, with 18 bases spanning the gap. The CDR3 loop is CASSEEMDLGGPYNSPLHF. The CDR3 DNA is TGTGCCAGCAGTGAAGAGATGGACCTGGGAGGCCCCTATAATTCACCCCTCCACTTT.

This clonotype was counted only a few times. This chain links TRBV28 with TRBJ2-5; D unclear. The CDR3 consists of 15 residues. Between the trimmed V and J ends, which lost 5 bases and 5 bases, there was a span of 18 bases. CDR1 is MDHEN, CDR2 SYDVKM, per germline. The CDR3 nucleotides are TGTGCCAGCAGTAAGGATAACCTCTCTTCGGAGACCCAGTACTTC. Amino acid sequence: CASSKDNLSSETQYF. Together with reference TRBV28 and TRBJ2-5, the CDR3 gives the full variable domain: DVKVTQSSRYLVKRTGEKVFLECVQDMDHENMFWYRQDPGLGLRLIYFSYDVKMKEKGDIPEGYSVSREKKERFSLILESASTNQTSMYLCASSKDNLSSETQYFGPGTRLLVL.

The chain is built from TRBV14 and TRBJ2-7; D gene ambiguous. Germline V gene data show CDR1 as SGHDN and CDR2 as FVKESK. Trimming shortened V by 5 bases and J by 6 bases, and 14 bases separated the two germline ends. This CDR3 is built from 13 residues. CDR3 DNA sequence: TGTGCCAGCAGCAGAACAAGAGGTGGCGAGCAGTACTTC. Translation: CASSRTRGGEQYF.

The V call is TRBV28, the J call TRBJ2-2; a weak D match, TRBD1 (7 bases). The germline CDR1 and CDR2 sequences are MDHEN and SYDVKM. Trimming removed 5 bases at V and 7 bases at J, with 14 bases between. This CDR3 region has 14 residues. The CDR3 DNA reads as TGTGCCAGCAGTCGGAGGGGGCGAGGCGGGGAGCTGTTTTTT. Protein sequence: CASSRRGRGGELFF.

The table lists this clonotype with a few counts. The rearrangement joins TRBV6-1 to TRBJ2-7; D perhaps matches TRBD1 (6 bases). Per germline, CDR1 MNHNS and CDR2 SASEGT. The V and J ends lost 7 bases and 2 bases respectively, with 12 bases between them. CDR3 length: 13 residues. As DNA, the CDR3 is TGTGCCAGCAACACCGGACAGACCTACGAGCAGTACTTC. Encoded protein: CASNTGQTYEQYF.

The CDR3 region is CSARGLGTSAFF. The DNA of the CDR3 is TGCAGTGCTAGGGGGTTAGGGACGTCGGCTTTCTTT. The chain couples TRBV20-1 to TRBJ1-1; tentatively, D is TRBD1 (5 bases). V gave up 3 bases and J gave up 11 bases, with 16 bases separating them. Germline CDR1 reads DFQATT; CDR2 reads SNEGSKA (reference sequence). The CDR3 extends over 12 amino acids.

This clonotype was observed at least ten times. The V call is TRBV3-1, the J call TRBJ1-4; D is possibly TRBD1 (6 bases). The CDR3 is 14 amino acids. Per the germline V gene, CDR1 is LGHDT and CDR2 is YNNKEL (reference sequence). The germline V and J ends were trimmed by 4 bases and 6 bases, with 12 bases remaining between them. The CDR3 spells CASSPRAGDEKLFF. In nucleotides, the CDR3 is TGTGCCAGCAGCCCCCGGGCAGGGGATGAAAAACTGTTTTTT. The variable domain in full, completed from reference TRBV3-1 and TRBJ1-4, reads DTAVSQTPKYLVTQMGNDKSIKCEQNLGHDTMYWYKQDSKKFLKIMFSYNNKELIINETVPNRFSPKSPDKAHLNLHINSLELGDSAVYFCASSPRAGDEKLFFGSGTQLSVL.

The V call is TRBV11-2, the J call TRBJ2-3; 7 nucleotides line up with TRBD2. V gave up 1 base and J gave up 5 bases; unmatched junction bases: 0. The CDR3 consists of 13 residues. Germline-derived CDR1 and CDR2 are SGHAT and FQNNGV. The CDR3 sequence is CASSLGEGDTQYF. The CDR3 DNA reads as TGTGCCAGCAGCTTAGGGGAGGGAGATACGCAGTATTTT.